The 16 T cell receptor beta chains presented below share a single source sample, sequenced in a study of vaccination effects on CD4 cells after COVID-19. In the ViraFEST assay, antigen-specific CD4+ clonotypes were identified by expansion after peptide-pool stimulation. When 10 to 11 days of culture had elapsed, CD4+ T cells were isolated. Nobody among the vaccine recipients had prior SARS-CoV-2 infection (nucleocapsid antibodies were negative). Their recognized antigens are unknown. Sequenced by immunoSEQ multiplex PCR; TCRdb stores in-frame clones only, minus some. The data contain 30,000 to 45,000 clones, roughly 70% of them seen just once; the ten biggest clones take up 20% to 25%. Sequences were derived from CD4+ T cells from PBMCs cultured with SARS-CoV-2 spike peptides, sampled before COVID-19 vaccination. Every receptor here comes from a human donor who received a COVID-19 vaccine.

This chain links TRBV6-2 or TRBV6-3 with TRBJ1-1; D call uncertain. This CDR3 is 16 amino acids long. The germline V gene encodes CDR1 MNHEY and CDR2 SVGEGT. V was trimmed by 5 bases and J by 6 bases, leaving 22 bases between them. In DNA, the CDR3 is TGTGCCAGCAGTATATTGGGCCCTCGATCCACGCCTGAAGCTTTCTTT. Translating gives CASSILGPRSTPEAFF.

This clone was seen once. The genes are TRBV28 and TRBJ2-1; tentatively, D is TRBD2 (5 bases). Trimming removed 5 bases at V and 0 bases at J, with 11 bases between. The CDR3 is 15 amino acids. Germline CDR1 is MDHEN and CDR2 is SYDVKM. CDR3 coding DNA: TGTGCCAGCAGTCGAGCGGAGCTCTCCTACAATGAGCAGTTCTTC. This codes for CASSRAELSYNEQFF.

The chain joins TRBV30 to TRBJ1-5; TRBD1 aligns across 9 bases. The CDR3 extends over 13 amino acids. Germline V lookup: CDR1 GTSNPN, CDR2 SVGIG (reference sequence). Losses at the gene ends were 5 bases for V and 1 base for J; bases not matched to a gene: 0. CDR3 DNA: TGTGCCTGGGGGACAGGGAGCAATCAGCCCCAGCATTTT. This gives the protein CAWGTGSNQPQHF.

Notes on this clone: Other DNA sequences in the sample encode the same CDR3. The CDR3 sequence: CASSLGGEDTQYF. The CDR3, as DNA: TGTGCCAGCAGTTTAGGGGGAGAAGATACGCAGTATTTT. This chain joins TRBV12-3 or TRBV12-4 and TRBJ2-3; tentatively, D is TRBD2 (5 bases). V lost 1 base, J lost 5 bases, and 7 bases lay in between. This CDR3 comprises 13 residues.

CDR3 amino acids: CATRGDTFPGELFF. For the CDR3, the DNA is TGTGCCACACGGGGGGACACTTTCCCCGGGGAGCTGTTTTTT. The genes are TRBV10-3 and TRBJ2-2; possible D gene TRBD2, 7 bases. The CDR3 length is 14 residues. Germline V gene sequence: CDR1 ENHRY, CDR2 SYGVKD. V lost 10 bases, J lost 6 bases, and 18 bases lay in between.

This clone was seen only once. V gene TRBV6-5 combines with J gene TRBJ2-1; D call uncertain. Trimming removed 8 bases from V and 0 bases from J, with 8 bases in between. This CDR3 has 13 residues. Germline CDR1 is MNHEY and CDR2 is SVGAGI. The DNA of the CDR3 is TGTGCCAGCCTAAGAAGCTCCTACAATGAGCAGTTCTTC. Translated, it gives CASLRSSYNEQFF.

This chain links TRBV3-1 (or the pseudogene TRBV3-2) with TRBJ2-1; 9 bases match TRBD2. The CDR3 consists of 15 residues. Germline V gives CDR1 LGHDT, CDR2 YNNKEL (reference sequence). Trimming removed 7 bases from V and 7 bases from J; junction bases left unmatched: 11. The CDR3 DNA follows: TGTGCCAGCAAGATAAAAGGGACTAGCAAAAATGAGCAGTTCTTC. Its protein product is CASKIKGTSKNEQFF.

This chain connects TRBV18 to TRBJ1-4; 9 nucleotides align to TRBD1. J lost 5 bases, V lost 3 bases, and 1 base had no gene match. This CDR3 contains 14 residues. The germline V gene has CDR1 KGHSH and CDR2 LQKENI. The DNA of the CDR3 is TGTGCCAGCTCACCGGGGACAGGGAATGAAAAACTGTTTTTT. This encodes CASSPGTGNEKLFF.

The count of this clone is one. The chain carries TRBV6-5 and TRBJ1-2; D is unresolved. CDR1 is MNHEY and CDR2 is SVGAGI in the germline V gene. V was pared by 1 base and J by 6 bases, with 0 bases between. CDR3 length equals 10 residues. For the CDR3, the DNA is TGTGCCAGCAGTTACTATGGCTACACCTTC. It encodes CASSYYGYTF.

The V call is TRBV6-1, the J call TRBJ1-2; 8 nucleotides agree with TRBD1. The CDR3 has 16 residues. After removal of 3 bases from V and 3 bases from J, the junction contained 9 bases not matched to a gene. The V gene's germline CDR1 is MNHNS and CDR2 SASEGT. This CDR3 is CASSEKGQGGDYGYTF. The CDR3 coding sequence is TGTGCCAGCAGTGAGAAAGGACAGGGAGGGGACTATGGCTACACCTTC.

This clone showed up just a few times. The rearrangement uses TRBV27 and TRBJ2-2; 9 bases line up with TRBD2. After removal of 6 bases from V and 7 bases from J, the junction contained 9 bases not matched to a gene. The length of the CDR3 is 15 residues. Looked up from germline, CDR1 is MNHEY and CDR2 is SMNVEV (reference sequence). The CDR3 DNA sequence: TGTGCCAGCAGCCTTAGCGGGAGAACGAACGGGGAGCTGTTTTTT. As protein: CASSLSGRTNGELFF.

This clone was seen more than once but under ten times. This chain links TRBV5-4 with TRBJ2-2, with D perhaps TRBD2 (7 bases). V lost 5 bases and J lost 5, with 10 bases in between. Germline V gene data show CDR1 as SGHNT and CDR2 as YYREEE (reference sequence). The CDR3 is 13 residues long. As DNA, the CDR3 is TGTGCCAGCAGAGGGGGGGGGACCGGGGAGCTGTTTTTT. Amino acids: CASRGGGTGELFF.

The rearrangement joins TRBV21-1 to TRBJ2-3; no check of the table's D call, TRBD1, against the DNA was made. TRBV21-1 is a pseudogene segment. The CDR3 is made up of 13 amino acids. The CDR3 sequence is CAGRTGSTDTQYF. CDR3 nucleotide sequence: TGTGCCGGACGGACAGGGAGCACAGATACGCAGTATTTT.

The rearrangement joins TRBV5-4 to TRBJ2-2; perhaps TRBD1 as D (6 bases). CDR3 length equals 14 residues. Germline V gene data show CDR1 as SGHNT and CDR2 as YYREEE (reference sequence). V lost 3 bases to trimming and J lost 4 bases, with 10 bases between them. The CDR3 sequence: CASSSQGSTGELFF. The CDR3 nucleotides read TGTGCCAGCAGCTCACAGGGATCCACCGGGGAGCTGTTTTTT.

The gene calls are TRBV28 and TRBJ2-7; D gene ambiguous. The CDR3 has 14 residues. V gave up 1 base and J gave up 2 bases, with 9 bases separating them. The germline V gene encodes CDR1 MDHEN and CDR2 SYDVKM. CDR3 nucleotides: TGTGCCAGCAGTTTATTAGCACCGCCCTACGAGCAGTACTTC. Amino acids: CASSLLAPPYEQYF.

The chain recombines TRBV2 with TRBJ1-5, with no clear D. Germline loops: CDR1 SNHLY, CDR2 FYNNEI. V lost 5 bases to trimming and J lost 4 bases, with 9 bases between them. This CDR3 has 13 amino acids. The CDR3 here is CASSTTANQPQHF. For the CDR3, the DNA is TGTGCCAGCAGTACCACAGCGAATCAGCCCCAGCATTTT.